This passage covers 3 T cell receptor beta chains from one sample sequenced in a study of blood T cell repertoires in COVID-19. Assay: immunoSEQ multiplex PCR; the TCRdb copy retains only in-frame clones and omits some. The table lists about 260,000 clones, approximately 82% of them singletons. The specimen was peripheral blood. All receptors come from an elderly woman with acute or convalescent COVID-19.

This clone has more than one count but fewer than ten. V gene TRBV23-1 combines with J gene TRBJ1-1; TRBD1 agrees at 8 bases. TRBV23-1 qualifies as an ORF whose function is uncertain. V was pared by 9 bases and J by 1 base, with 16 bases of the junction left unmatched. CDR3 length: 17 amino acids. Here the CDR3 DNA reads TGCGCCAGAGGAGTAGACAGGGGAGCCTTTGAGAACACTGAAGCTTTCTTT. Its translation is CARGVDRGAFENTEAFF.

This clone was picked up one time. The J gene is TRBJ2-7, the V gene TRBV4-2; D is possibly TRBD1 (5 bases). Germline-derived CDR1 and CDR2 are LGHNA and YNFKEQ. V was cut by 1 base and J by 2 bases, with 12 bases left in between. The CDR3 loop spans 15 amino acids. CDR3 in DNA: TGTGCCAGCAGCCAAGCCTCCAAAGGGGCCTACGAGCAGTACTTC. It specifies CASSQASKGAYEQYF.

J is TRBJ2-4 and V is TRBV7-2; the D gene is possibly TRBD2 (6 bases). Looked up from germline, CDR1 is SGHTA and CDR2 is FQGNSA. The CDR3 extends over 17 amino acids. Trimming left V 1 base short and J 7 bases short, with 20 bases between. The CDR3 region is CASSLVGWRAEGNIQYF. CDR3 bases: TGTGCCAGCAGCTTAGTTGGTTGGAGGGCAGAGGGTAACATTCAGTACTTC.